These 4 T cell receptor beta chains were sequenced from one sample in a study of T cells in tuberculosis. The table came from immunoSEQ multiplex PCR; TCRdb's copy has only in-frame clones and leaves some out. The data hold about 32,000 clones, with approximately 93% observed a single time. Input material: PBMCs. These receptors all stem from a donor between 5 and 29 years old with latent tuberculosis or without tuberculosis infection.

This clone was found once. This chain's CDR3 is CASSDSTGGADTQYF. CDR3 coding DNA: TGTGCCAGCAGTGACTCGACAGGGGGGGCAGATACGCAGTATTTT. The V gene is TRBV6-4, the J gene TRBJ2-3, with TRBD1 matching over 9 bases. Germline CDR1 and CDR2: MRHNA and SNTAGT. The CDR3 runs 15 residues. V lost 0 bases and J lost 4; bases outside the gene matches: 2.

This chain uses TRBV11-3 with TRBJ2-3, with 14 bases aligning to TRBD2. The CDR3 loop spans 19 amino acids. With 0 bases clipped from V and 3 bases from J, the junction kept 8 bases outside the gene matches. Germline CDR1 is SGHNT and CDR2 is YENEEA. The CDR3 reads CASSLERGLAGVGTDTQYF. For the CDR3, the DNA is TGTGCCAGCAGCTTAGAGCGGGGACTAGCGGGAGTTGGAACAGATACGCAGTATTTT.

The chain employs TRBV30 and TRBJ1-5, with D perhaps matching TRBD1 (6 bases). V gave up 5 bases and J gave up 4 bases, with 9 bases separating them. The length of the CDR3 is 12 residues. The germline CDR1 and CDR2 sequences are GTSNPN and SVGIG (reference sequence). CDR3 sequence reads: CAWDRYNQPQHF. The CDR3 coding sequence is TGTGCCTGGGACAGGTATAATCAGCCCCAGCATTTT.

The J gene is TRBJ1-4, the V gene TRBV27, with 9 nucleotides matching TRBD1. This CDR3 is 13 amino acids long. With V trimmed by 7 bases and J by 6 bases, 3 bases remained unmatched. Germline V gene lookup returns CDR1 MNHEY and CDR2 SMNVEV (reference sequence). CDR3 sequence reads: CASKGTGYEKLFF. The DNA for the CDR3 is TGTGCCAGCAAGGGGACAGGGTATGAAAAACTGTTTTTT. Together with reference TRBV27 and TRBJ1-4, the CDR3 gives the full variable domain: EAQVTQNPRYLITVTGKKLTVTCSQNMNHEYMSWYRQDPGLGLRQIYYSMNVEVTDKGDVPEGYKVSRKEKRNFPLILESPSPNQTSLYFCASKGTGYEKLFFGSGTQLSVL.